This T cell receptor (beta chain) was profiled in a study of lymphopenia after photon versus proton radiotherapy. Regarding the study as a whole: Better survival with proton therapy was suggested as possible, not demonstrated. Post-nadir diversity loss with photons came from oligoclonal expansion, particularly CD8+ Temra cells. Under photons, naive T cells and diversity fell while effector/memory populations rose.

Assay used: immunoSEQ multiplex PCR; TCRdb lists only in-frame clones, some missing. The repertoire holds thousands of clones, with roughly 90% as singletons. V was trimmed by 1 base and J by 3 bases, leaving 11 bases between them. The CDR3 totals 15 residues. Looked up from germline, CDR1 is SGHVS and CDR2 is FNYEAQ. Note on this clone: The antigen is unknown.

The genes are TRBV7-6 and TRBJ2-3; D might be TRBD1 or TRBD2, each matching 6 bases. This specimen consisted of peripheral blood, obtained from a patient treated with photon-based radiotherapy. The clonotype comes from a man between 60 and 75 years old with cholangiocarcinoma. CDR3 coding DNA: TGTGCCAGCAGCTTAGGAGGGGGGTGGACAGATACGCAGTATTTT. Translated, it gives CASSLGGGWTDTQYF. Drawing the rest from reference TRBV7-6 and TRBJ2-3, the complete variable domain is GAGVSQSPRYKVTKRGQDVALRCDPISGHVSLYWYRQALGQGPEFLTYFNYEAQQDKSGLPNDRFSAERPEGSISTLTIQRTEQRDSAMYRCASSLGGGWTDTQYFGPGTRLTVL.